This T cell receptor beta chain is from a study of blood T cells in healthy people across ages. Overall study results and limits: TCR beta diversity, measured per million T cells, fell in a roughly linear way with age.

Together with a sample-barcoded 5' primer, a J-beta primer mix was included in a second PCR lasting roughly 6 to 12 cycles. TCRdb passed the 5' RACE reads through MiXCR, listing each CDR3 protein once. The table includes roughly 1,300,000 distinct CDR3 sequences, roughly 60% detected once. In each sample, at least 6.5 million PBMCs were isolated. Total RNA extraction produced at least 5 micrograms (per sample) for the study. Turning to this clonotype: The target antigen is unknown.

The CDR3 length is 14 residues. V was pared by 5 bases and J by 9 bases, with 17 bases between. Germline-derived CDR1 and CDR2 are SNHLY and FYNNEI. This TCR came from a man aged 18 to 30 in good health. Specimen: blood. The rearrangement links TRBV2 to TRBJ1-5; the D is unclear. Here the CDR3 DNA reads TGTGCCAGCAGTCCCAACAGCCATGACGGGCCCCAGCATTTT. As protein: CASSPNSHDGPQHF.